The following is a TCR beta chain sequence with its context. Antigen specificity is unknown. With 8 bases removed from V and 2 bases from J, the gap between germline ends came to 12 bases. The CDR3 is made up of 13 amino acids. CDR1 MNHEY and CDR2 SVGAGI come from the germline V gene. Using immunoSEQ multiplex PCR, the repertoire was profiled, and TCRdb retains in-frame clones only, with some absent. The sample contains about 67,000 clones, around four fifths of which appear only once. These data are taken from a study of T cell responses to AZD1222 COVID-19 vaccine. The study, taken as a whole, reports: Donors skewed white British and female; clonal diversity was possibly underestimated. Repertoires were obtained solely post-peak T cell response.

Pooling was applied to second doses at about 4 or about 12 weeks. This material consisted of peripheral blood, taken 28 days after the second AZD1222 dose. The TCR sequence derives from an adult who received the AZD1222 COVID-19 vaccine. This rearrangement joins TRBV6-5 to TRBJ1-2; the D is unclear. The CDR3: CASGPVGNYGYTF. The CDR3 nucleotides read TGTGCCAGCGGCCCGGTGGGGAACTATGGCTACACCTTC.